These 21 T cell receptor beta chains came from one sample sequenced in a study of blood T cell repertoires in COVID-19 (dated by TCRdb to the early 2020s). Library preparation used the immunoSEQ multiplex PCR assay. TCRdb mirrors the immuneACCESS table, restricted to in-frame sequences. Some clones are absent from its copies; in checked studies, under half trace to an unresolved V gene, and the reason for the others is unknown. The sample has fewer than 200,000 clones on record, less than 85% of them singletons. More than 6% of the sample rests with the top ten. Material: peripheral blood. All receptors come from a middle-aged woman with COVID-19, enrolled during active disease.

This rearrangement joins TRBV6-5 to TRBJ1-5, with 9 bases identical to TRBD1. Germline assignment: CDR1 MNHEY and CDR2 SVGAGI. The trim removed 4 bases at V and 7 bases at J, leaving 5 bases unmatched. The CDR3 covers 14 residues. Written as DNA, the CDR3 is TGTGCCAGCAGTTCCACAGGGGGCCGGCAGCCCCAGCATTTT. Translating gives CASSSTGGRQPQHF.

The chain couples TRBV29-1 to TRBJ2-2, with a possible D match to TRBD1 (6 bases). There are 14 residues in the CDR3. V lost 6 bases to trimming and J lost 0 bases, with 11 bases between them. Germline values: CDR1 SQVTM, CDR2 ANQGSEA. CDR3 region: CSVAGTTNTGELFF. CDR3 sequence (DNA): TGCAGCGTAGCCGGGACAACGAACACCGGGGAGCTGTTTTTT.

CDR3 residues: CASSSLIQTPYEQYV. For the CDR3, the DNA is TGTGCCAGCAGCTCCCTAATCCAGACTCCTTACGAGCAGTACGTC. The chain joins TRBV11-3 to TRBJ2-7; no clear D. The CDR3 length is 15 residues. The germline V gene has CDR1 SGHNT and CDR2 YENEEA. The V and J ends lost 4 bases and 4 bases respectively, with 17 bases between them.

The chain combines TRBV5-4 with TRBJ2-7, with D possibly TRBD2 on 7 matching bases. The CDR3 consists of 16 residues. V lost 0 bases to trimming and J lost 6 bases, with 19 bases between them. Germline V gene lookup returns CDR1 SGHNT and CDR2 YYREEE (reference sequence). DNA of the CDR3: TGTGCCAGCAGCTTGGACCCAAGGGGGGGGCCAATCGAGCAGTACTTC. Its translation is CASSLDPRGGPIEQYF.

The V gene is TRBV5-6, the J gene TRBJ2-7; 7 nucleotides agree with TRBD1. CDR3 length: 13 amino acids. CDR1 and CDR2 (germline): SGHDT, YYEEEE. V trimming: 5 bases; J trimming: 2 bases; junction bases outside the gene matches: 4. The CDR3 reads CASSWGTAYEQYF. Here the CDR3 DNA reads TGTGCCAGCAGTTGGGGGACAGCCTACGAGCAGTACTTC.

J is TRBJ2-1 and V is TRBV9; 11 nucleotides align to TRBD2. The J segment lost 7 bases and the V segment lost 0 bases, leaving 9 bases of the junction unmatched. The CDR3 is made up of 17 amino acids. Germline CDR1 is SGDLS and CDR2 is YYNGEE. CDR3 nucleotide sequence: TGTGCCAGCAGCGTAGATACTAGCGGGAGACAGTTGAATGAGCAGTTCTTC. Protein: CASSVDTSGRQLNEQFF.

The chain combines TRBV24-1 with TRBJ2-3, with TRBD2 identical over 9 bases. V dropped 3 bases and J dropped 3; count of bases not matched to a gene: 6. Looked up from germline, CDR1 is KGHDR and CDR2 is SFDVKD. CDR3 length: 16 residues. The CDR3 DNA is TGTGCCACCAGTGATCCCGGGACTAGCTTAACAGATACGCAGTATTTT. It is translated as CATSDPGTSLTDTQYF.

The CDR3 reads CASSLRGGSTEAFF. The CDR3 nucleotides read TGTGCCAGCAGCTTAAGGGGAGGGAGTACTGAAGCTTTCTTT. The J gene is TRBJ1-1, the V gene TRBV7-2; possible D gene TRBD1, 5 bases. The CDR3 runs to 14 residues. Germline loops: CDR1 SGHTA, CDR2 FQGNSA. Trimming stripped 2 bases from V and 5 bases from J, with 12 bases between.

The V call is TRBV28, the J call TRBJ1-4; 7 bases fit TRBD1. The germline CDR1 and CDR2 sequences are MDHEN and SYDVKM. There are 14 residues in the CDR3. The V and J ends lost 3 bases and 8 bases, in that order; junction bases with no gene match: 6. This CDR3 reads CASSLTGFGEKLFF. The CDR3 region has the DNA TGTGCCAGCAGTTTGACAGGGTTTGGGGAAAAACTGTTTTTT.

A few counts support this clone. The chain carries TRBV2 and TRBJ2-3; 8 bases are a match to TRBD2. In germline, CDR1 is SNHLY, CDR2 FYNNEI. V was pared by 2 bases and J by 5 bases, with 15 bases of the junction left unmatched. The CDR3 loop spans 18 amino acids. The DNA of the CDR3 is TGTGCCAGCAGTGAAACAGGCCGTCTATGGCGGGAGGTAGATACGCAGTATTTT. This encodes CASSETGRLWREVDTQYF.

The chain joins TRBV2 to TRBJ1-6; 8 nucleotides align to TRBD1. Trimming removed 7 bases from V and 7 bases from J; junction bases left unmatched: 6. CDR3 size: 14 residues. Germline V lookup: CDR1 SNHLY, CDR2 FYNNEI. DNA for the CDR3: TGTGCCAGCAACATACAGGGGGAAAATTCACCCCTCCACTTT. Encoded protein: CASNIQGENSPLHF.

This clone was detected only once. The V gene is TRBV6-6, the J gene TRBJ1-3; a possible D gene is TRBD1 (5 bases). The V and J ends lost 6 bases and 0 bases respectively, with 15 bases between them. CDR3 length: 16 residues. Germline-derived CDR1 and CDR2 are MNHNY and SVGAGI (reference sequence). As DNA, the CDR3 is TGTGCCAGCAGGGGGGGGACTTATAGCTCTGGAAACACCATATATTTT. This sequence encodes CASRGGTYSSGNTIYF.

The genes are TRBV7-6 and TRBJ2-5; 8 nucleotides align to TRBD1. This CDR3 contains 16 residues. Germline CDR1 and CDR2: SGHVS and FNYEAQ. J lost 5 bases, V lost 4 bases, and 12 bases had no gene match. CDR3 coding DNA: TGTGCCAGCAGCTCCGGGGACAGGTTGGGGGAGGAGACCCAGTACTTC. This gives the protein CASSSGDRLGEETQYF.

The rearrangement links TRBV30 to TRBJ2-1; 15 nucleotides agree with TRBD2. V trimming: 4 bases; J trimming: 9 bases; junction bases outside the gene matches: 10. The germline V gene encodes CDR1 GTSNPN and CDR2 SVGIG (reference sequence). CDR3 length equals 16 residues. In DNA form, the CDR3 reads TGTGCCTGGAACCACGGACTAGCGGGGGGGCTCGGTGAGCAGTTCTTC. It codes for CAWNHGLAGGLGEQFF. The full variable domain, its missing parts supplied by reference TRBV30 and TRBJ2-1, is SQTIHQWPATLVQPVGSPLSLECTVEGTSNPNLYWYRQAAGRGLQLLFYSVGIGQISSEVPQNLSASRPQDRQFILSSKKLLLSDSGFYLCAWNHGLAGGLGEQFFGPGTRLTVL.

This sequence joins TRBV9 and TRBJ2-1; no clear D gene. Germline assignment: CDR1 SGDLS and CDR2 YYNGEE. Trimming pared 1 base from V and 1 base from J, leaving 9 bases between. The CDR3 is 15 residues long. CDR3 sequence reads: CASSVLISSYNEQFF. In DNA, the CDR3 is TGTGCCAGCAGCGTACTTATATCTTCCTACAATGAGCAGTTCTTC.

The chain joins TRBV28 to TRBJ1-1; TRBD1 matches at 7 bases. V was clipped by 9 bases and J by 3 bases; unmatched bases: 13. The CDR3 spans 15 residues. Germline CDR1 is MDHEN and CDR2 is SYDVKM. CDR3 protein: CASPGRGRADTEAFF. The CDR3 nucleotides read TGTGCCAGTCCGGGTAGGGGGCGGGCGGACACTGAAGCTTTCTTT.

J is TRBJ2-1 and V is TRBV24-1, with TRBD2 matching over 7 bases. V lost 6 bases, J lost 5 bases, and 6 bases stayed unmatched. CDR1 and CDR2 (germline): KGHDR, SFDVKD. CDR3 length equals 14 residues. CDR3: CATSISGANNEQFF. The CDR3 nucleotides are TGTGCCACCAGTATAAGCGGGGCCAACAATGAGCAGTTCTTC.

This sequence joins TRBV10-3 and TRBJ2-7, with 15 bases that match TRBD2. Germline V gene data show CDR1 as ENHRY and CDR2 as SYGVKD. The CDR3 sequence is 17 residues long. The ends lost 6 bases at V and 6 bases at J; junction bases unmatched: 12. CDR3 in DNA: TGTGCCATCAGCCCCGGGACTAGCGGGGGGACATGGGGCGAGCAGTACGTC. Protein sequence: CAISPGTSGGTWGEQYV.

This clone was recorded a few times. The CDR3 sequence: CATSRVTGYTEAFF. For the CDR3, the DNA is TGTGCCACCAGCAGAGTTACAGGGTACACTGAAGCTTTCTTT. The rearrangement uses TRBV15 and TRBJ1-1; the D gene is possibly TRBD1 (6 bases). CDR1 is LNHNV, CDR2 YYDKDF, per germline (reference sequence). Trimming pared 1 base from V and 3 bases from J, leaving 9 bases between. This CDR3 comprises 14 residues.

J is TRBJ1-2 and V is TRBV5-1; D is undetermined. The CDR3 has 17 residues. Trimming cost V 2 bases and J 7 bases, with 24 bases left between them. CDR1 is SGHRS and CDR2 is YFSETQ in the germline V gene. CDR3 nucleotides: TGCGCCAGCAGCTTACGATGGGCTCCCAATGAGAATTTTGGCTACACCTTC. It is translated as CASSLRWAPNENFGYTF.

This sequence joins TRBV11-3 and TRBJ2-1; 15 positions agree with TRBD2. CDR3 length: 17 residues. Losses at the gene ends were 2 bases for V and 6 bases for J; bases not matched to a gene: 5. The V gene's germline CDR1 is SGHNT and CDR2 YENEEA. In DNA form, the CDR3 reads TGTGCCAGCAGCTTAAGGACTAGCGGGGGGGCGGGCAATGAGCAGTTCTTC. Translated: CASSLRTSGGAGNEQFF.